The 6 T cell receptor beta chains reported below all come from one sample, sequenced in a study of OX40 agonist ivuxolimab in advanced cancers. TCRdb's table, derived via immunoSEQ multiplex PCR, lists solely in-frame clones and lacks some. Seen here are some 86,000 clones, around 84% observed once, and the top ten hold 6.5%. This sample comprised CD4+ or CD8+ T cells sorted from blood, obtained in a trial of the OX40 agonist ivuxolimab. All receptors come from an adult with an advanced solid tumor such as melanoma, head and neck, liver or kidney cancer.

The chain uses TRBV5-6 and TRBJ2-3; TRBD2 is a possible D gene (6 bases). The CDR3 contains 12 residues. V was trimmed by 4 bases and J by 8 bases, leaving 11 bases between them. Germline lookup yields CDR1 SGHDT and CDR2 YYEEEE. CDR3 in DNA: TGTGCCAGCAGCAGAGGGACTTTTACGCAGTATTTT. It translates to CASSRGTFTQYF.

V and J are TRBV6-5 and TRBJ2-2; maybe TRBD2 (5 bases). Germline V lookup: CDR1 MNHEY, CDR2 SVGAGI. The CDR3 loop spans 14 amino acids. With 0 bases removed from V and 5 bases from J, the gap between germline ends came to 7 bases. CDR3 residues: CASSYSGVTGELFF. In DNA, the CDR3 is TGTGCCAGCAGTTACTCCGGGGTGACCGGGGAGCTGTTTTTT.

The chain recombines TRBV25-1 with TRBJ2-7, with TRBD2 matching 7 bases. J lost 5 bases, V lost 11 bases, and 12 bases had no gene match. Germline CDR1 and CDR2: MGHDK and SYGVNS. This CDR3 has 13 residues. The chain's CDR3 is CASANGGFNEQYF. The CDR3 region has the DNA TGTGCCTCTGCAAACGGGGGGTTCAACGAGCAGTACTTC.

This sequence joins TRBV10-1 and TRBJ2-7, with 7 nucleotides matching TRBD2. Trimming removed 0 bases from V and 2 bases from J; junction bases left unmatched: 16. The V gene's germline CDR1 is WNHNN and CDR2 SYGVQD (reference sequence). The CDR3 extends over 19 amino acids. The CDR3 coding sequence is TGCGCCAGCAGTGAGTCGGATTATAAACTAGCGCTGGATCCCTACGAGCAGTACTTC. It is translated as CASSESDYKLALDPYEQYF.

The rearrangement joins TRBV6-6 to TRBJ1-2; D gene uncertain. CDR1 and CDR2 from the germline V gene are MNHNY and SVGAGI (reference sequence). The V and J ends lost 7 bases and 1 base respectively, with 10 bases between them. The CDR3 totals 13 residues. The CDR3 nucleotides read TGTGCCAGCACCCGGAGCAGTAACTATGGCTACACCTTC. It specifies CASTRSSNYGYTF.

This clone has more than one count but fewer than ten. V usage is TRBV5-6 and J usage is TRBJ1-4, with 9 bases matching TRBD1. Germline values: CDR1 SGHDT, CDR2 YYEEEE. The CDR3 sequence is 15 residues long. V trimming: 2 bases; J trimming: 8 bases; junction bases outside the gene matches: 7. The CDR3 DNA reads as TGTGCCAGCAGCTTAAGGGGACAGGGAAGAGAAAAACTGTTTTTT. Its translation is CASSLRGQGREKLFF.